This T cell receptor (beta chain) came from a study of long-term antiretroviral therapy in people with HIV (dated by TCRdb to 2021 to 2024). Some background on the complete study: The earliest samples were collected approximately a decade before the 2015 WHO recommendation for immediate ART, a period when ART was typically delayed until CD4 counts fell. About 40% of the 30 participants with HIV were female. No cross-contamination during QIAcube processing was shown when test extractions of a monoclonal T-cell line were performed alongside fewer than 40 polyclonal samples. From 30 adults with confirmed HIV infection, the cohort provided approximately 190 cryopreserved PBMC samples, gathered serially across a mean of around six years (range 1-12). A retrospective serial study tested whether changes in peripheral blood TRB repertoire composition and diversity were associated with ART initiation and durable HIV suppression. What the study reported, not specific to this receptor: Inferences about post-ART repertoire changes were limited because no data were available on ART adherence, viral resistance or therapy changes. Narrower CDR3 length ranges were observed in HIV repertoires than in controls, and an antigen-experienced repertoire with only a slight naive shift after ART was suggested by the network structure. Expanded TRB clones identified before ART initiation dominated the repertoire at all time points, although this dominance fluctuated and declined in many PLHIV after ART. Because pre-ART samples had limited cell numbers, unsorted PBMC were profiled rather than sorted CD4+ and CD8+ T cells. Since PBMC availability was limited, sequencing covered only the TCR beta chain, with no alpha chain pairing. Samples dated from about 2003 to 2018, and the ART regimens used may be less effective than current ones. A significant increase in TRB diversity was found to be associated with ART initiation, although TRB diversity was observed to remain significantly below that of transplant donor controls even after long-term ART.

To be included, a participant needed at least one PBMC sample from before ART initiation plus at least two post-ART samples. Every participant with HIV received treatment in the United States of America. Before DNA extraction, cryopreserved samples of roughly 0.9-11 million PBMC were thawed and then washed. At the time of the earliest PBMC sample, participants with HIV were aged between about 23 and 55 years. PBMC samples from each participant spanned 1-4 timepoints before ART initiation and 2-8 timepoints after ART initiation, with a median of 7 samples. For every participant, serial HIV viral load, CD4+ T-cell count, ART history and demographic data were obtained. Genomic DNA was extracted from unsorted PBMC with a Qiagen kit on a QIAcube, with processing performed in batches of 12 samples. To note about this clone: This clone's antigen is unknown. Base qualities are not provided; no much larger clone lies one nucleotide away.

The immunoSEQ hsTCRB v3.0 assay was used at survey level resolution to sequence the TRB variable region. The target sequencing depth for TRB was roughly 35,000-50,000 T-cell genomes per sample. TRB libraries were pooled and sequenced on an Illumina MiSeq using a v3 150-cycle kit. In the source study's methods: Repertoire analysis was performed in R inside a reproducible Nextflow workflow that covered QC, data transformation and analysis. LymphoSeq2, an R package for exploring AIRR-Seq data, was used to implement the custom analyses. A handful of samples yielding fewer than 5000 total TRB sequences were excluded, leaving approximately 190 analyzed HIV repertoires. Of the approximately 190 retained HIV repertoires, 55 to 60 were collected before and 120 to 130 after ART initiation. Each repertoire was downsampled to 5000 TRB nucleotide sequences, and summary statistics were averaged across 100 downsampling iterations. Only TRB sequences with CDR3 regions of at least seven amino acids were retained for analysis. Two measures captured diversity: a Shannon entropy-derived clonality score and the Gini coefficient. Repertoire networks linked the top 5000 CDR3 amino acid sequences whenever two sequences differed by an edit distance of one. Antigen specificity groups and MHC restriction were predicted for TRB CDR3 amino acid sequences with GLIPH2. To flag known associations with CMV, EBV, HIV or tissue antigens, CDR3 amino acid sequences were compared against VDJdb and McPAS-TCR. Pre-ART, post-ART and control groups were compared with Wilcoxon signed-rank tests and Holm-Bonferroni correction. Not all clones reach the TCRdb copy of this immuneACCESS table, which keeps in-frame sequences only. Checked studies attribute under half of the gap to unresolved V genes and leave the rest unexplained. The V and J calls and clone size come from that table; D and trimming were worked out from the DNA. In all, the sample holds around 24,000 clones, and roughly four fifths of those were seen once. The ten top clones hold 23% of the sample.

The sample here was unsorted PBMCs, taken 0.4 years after starting antiretroviral therapy. This TCR was sampled from a man between 45 and 60 years old with HIV.

The sequenced DNA is TGCGCCAGCAGCCCCCGTTTTGGTTATCAGCCCCAGCATTTT. Translated, it reads CASSPRFGYQPQHF. Recombination connected TRBV5-1 to TRBJ1-5, with the D segment identity uncertain. V and J lose 4 bases and 5 bases, and a span of 13 bases separates them. The CDR3, from cysteine to phenylalanine, totals 14 residues. Only CDR3 DNA remains: 42 bases, in frame from the first base. CDR1 is given as SGHRS and CDR2 as YFSETQ, both from the germline V gene.